This entry lists 26 T cell receptor beta chains sequenced from one sample in a study of T cell responses to AZD1222 COVID-19 vaccine (dated by TCRdb to the early 2020s). To prepare the library, the immunoSEQ multiplex PCR assay was applied. In its TCRdb copy, this immuneACCESS table keeps in-frame sequences only and misses some clones. Where compared with another copy, unresolved V genes explain less than half of these, and the others have no known cause. The sample yields 75,000 to 100,000 clones; about 85% were counted once. In total, the top ten clones hold approximately 13% of the sample. The time point label corresponds to: baseline before first vaccination. This sample comprised peripheral blood, obtained on day 0 of AZD1222 vaccination. The source is an adult in good health.

This clone was recorded only once. This chain joins TRBV28 and TRBJ2-1; 8 bases are a match to TRBD1. V dropped 4 bases and J dropped 5; count of bases not matched to a gene: 7. The CDR3 extends over 15 amino acids. Per germline, CDR1 MDHEN and CDR2 SYDVKM. The CDR3 protein is CASSYPSGQDNEQFF. The CDR3 nucleotides are TGTGCCAGCAGTTATCCCTCGGGACAGGACAATGAGCAGTTCTTC.

This clone was seen a single time. This rearrangement joins TRBV6-6 to TRBJ2-2; no reliable D call. V lost 0 bases and J lost 6, with 2 bases in between. In germline, CDR1 is MNHNY, CDR2 SVGAGI (reference sequence). CDR3 size: 12 residues. The CDR3 here is CASSYSAGELFF. In DNA, the CDR3 is TGTGCCAGCAGTTACTCAGCCGGGGAGCTGTTTTTT.

The chain combines TRBV6-5 with TRBJ2-7; 7 nucleotides line up with TRBD1. This CDR3 is 14 amino acids long. The V gene end was trimmed by 6 bases and the J gene end by 2 bases; junction bases not matched to a gene: 7. The germline gives CDR1 MNHEY, CDR2 SVGAGI. CDR3 loop: CASSHRGSAYEQYF. The CDR3 DNA reads TGTGCCAGCAGCCACAGGGGCTCGGCCTACGAGCAGTACTTC.

This clone has a single count. CDR3 bases: TGTGCCAGTAGTATGGGACTTTCTGGAAACACCATATATTTT. This translates into CASSMGLSGNTIYF. The genes are TRBV19 and TRBJ1-3; the D gene is possibly TRBD1 (5 bases). This CDR3 is built from 14 residues. The ends were cut back, 3 bases at V and 1 base at J, with 7 bases in the middle. CDR1 and CDR2 (germline): LNHDA, SQIVND (reference sequence).

The chain is built from TRBV2 and TRBJ1-2, with D possibly matching TRBD1 (6 bases). Trimming left V 4 bases short and J 7 bases short, with 16 bases between. The germline V gene has CDR1 SNHLY and CDR2 FYNNEI. This CDR3 has 14 residues. Here the CDR3 reads CASSVAGERRGYTF. CDR3 DNA: TGTGCCAGCAGTGTGGCAGGGGAGCGACGTGGCTACACCTTC. Using reference TRBV2 and TRBJ1-2 for the parts outside the CDR3, the full variable domain is EPEVTQTPSHQVTQMGQEVILRCVPISNHLYFYWYRQILGQKVEFLVSFYNNEISEKSEIFDDQFSVERPDGSNFTLKIRSTKLEDSAMYFCASSVAGERRGYTFGSGTRLTVV.

This chain connects TRBV28 to TRBJ1-4; TRBD1 might be the D (5 bases). The germline V gene has CDR1 MDHEN and CDR2 SYDVKM. V shed 7 bases and J shed 8 bases, with 29 bases lying between them. This CDR3 has 18 residues. For the CDR3, the DNA is TGTGCCAGCACGTACCTCGGCCAAGGAACTCGGGGGTGGGAAAAACTGTTTTTT. This sequence encodes CASTYLGQGTRGWEKLFF.

In nucleotides, the CDR3 is TGTGCCAGCAGCCATCAAGCGGGTCAAGAGACCCAGTACTTC. It translates to CASSHQAGQETQYF. The V call is TRBV7-2, the J call TRBJ2-5, with TRBD2 as a possible D gene (6 bases). The germline CDR1 and CDR2 sequences are SGHTA and FQGNSA. The CDR3 has 14 amino acids. V shed 5 bases and J shed 2 bases, with 12 bases lying between them.

This chain joins TRBV12-3 or TRBV12-4 and TRBJ2-3; unclear D gene. The CDR3 extends over 11 amino acids. The V end was cut by 4 bases, the J end by 5 bases, with 4 bases between. This chain's CDR3 is CASSWGDTQYF. The CDR3 DNA follows: TGTGCCAGCAGTTGGGGAGATACGCAGTATTTT.

Of note for this clone: It differs at one base from a far larger clone, so likely a read error. Other DNA sequences of this sample code for an identical CDR3. V is TRBV11-3 and J is TRBJ2-2; 9 nucleotides match TRBD2. CDR3 length: 16 residues. Germline V gene sequence: CDR1 SGHNT, CDR2 YENEEA. The CDR3 DNA sequence: TGTCCCAGCGGGGGGCGGCGGGGGGGCGACACCGGGGAGCTGTTTTTT. Residues: CPSGGRRGGDTGELFF.

The CDR3 DNA follows: TGTGCCAGCAGCGCGGACAGGGCAAACGAGCAGTACTTC. Protein sequence: CASSADRANEQYF. The chain combines TRBV7-2 with TRBJ2-7; 8 positions agree with TRBD1. Germline values: CDR1 SGHTA, CDR2 FQGNSA. CDR3 length: 13 amino acids. V shed 5 bases and J 5 bases; nucleotides not matched to a gene: 5.

The gene calls are TRBV29-1 and TRBJ2-2; D assignment may be TRBD1 or TRBD2 (6 bases each). The CDR3 totals 17 residues. CDR1 and CDR2 (germline): SQVTM, ANQGSEA. V lost 5 bases and J lost 4, with 23 bases in between. The CDR3 region is CSVSGAPGQGFTGELFF. The CDR3 DNA is TGCAGCGTTTCGGGGGCCCCCGGGCAGGGGTTCACCGGGGAGCTGTTTTTT.

The chain uses TRBV12-3 or TRBV12-4 and TRBJ2-3; D is uncertain. Trimming stripped 6 bases from V and 6 bases from J, with 7 bases between. The CDR3 has 11 residues. The CDR3 sequence is CASSPSDTQYF. The CDR3, as DNA: TGTGCCAGCAGCCCTTCCGATACGCAGTATTTT.

This chain connects TRBV28 to TRBJ1-2; D remains unclear. Germline V gene sequence: CDR1 MDHEN, CDR2 SYDVKM. Trimming stripped 2 bases from V and 0 bases from J, with 10 bases between. The CDR3 contains 15 residues. The CDR3 DNA reads as TGTGCCAGCAGTTTAAGTGGACGGCCTAACTATGGCTACACCTTC. Translating it yields CASSLSGRPNYGYTF.

The J gene is TRBJ2-7, the V gene TRBV28; maybe TRBD1 (5 bases). The CDR3 contains 14 residues. Germline CDR1 reads MDHEN; CDR2 reads SYDVKM. With 3 bases removed from V and 2 bases from J, the gap between germline ends came to 11 bases. CDR3 sequence: CASSLAGPTYEQYF. Written as DNA, the CDR3 is TGTGCCAGCAGTTTGGCAGGGCCCACCTACGAGCAGTACTTC.

This clone was observed a single time. The V gene is TRBV6-2 or TRBV6-3, the J gene TRBJ2-3; either TRBD1 or TRBD2 may fit D (7 bases each). Per germline, CDR1 MNHEY and CDR2 SVGEGT. V lost 2 bases and J 8 bases, leaving 14 bases between the germline ends. CDR3 length: 14 amino acids. The chain's CDR3 is CASSYRQGEGTQYF. In nucleotides, the CDR3 is TGTGCCAGCAGTTACCGTCAGGGGGAGGGTACGCAGTATTTT.

With respect to this clone: The same CDR3 arises from other DNA sequences in this sample as well. The chain uses TRBV25-1 and TRBJ2-3, with D possibly being TRBD1 (6 bases). The V gene's germline CDR1 is MGHDK and CDR2 SYGVNS. With 4 bases removed from V and 3 bases from J, the gap between germline ends came to 8 bases. The CDR3 consists of 13 residues. CDR3 in amino acids: CASSGTGTDTQYF. The CDR3 coding sequence is TGTGCCAGCAGTGGCACAGGGACAGATACGCAGTATTTT.

The rearrangement links TRBV3-1 (or the pseudogene TRBV3-2) to TRBJ1-5; tentatively, D is TRBD1 (5 bases). The CDR3 loop spans 15 amino acids. In germline, CDR1 is LGHDT, CDR2 YNNKEL (reference sequence). Trimming shortened V by 1 base and J by 3 bases, and 10 bases separated the two germline ends. CDR3 bases: TGTGCCAGCAGCCAAGGACAGATAACCAATCAGCCCCAGCATTTT. Amino acid sequence: CASSQGQITNQPQHF.

This clone was seen more than once but under ten times. The chain couples TRBV4-3 to TRBJ1-4; the D gene is possibly TRBD1 (5 bases). Germline assignment: CDR1 LGHNA and CDR2 YSLEER. The germline V and J ends were trimmed by 0 bases and 6 bases, with 8 bases remaining between them. This CDR3 is built from 14 residues. CDR3 residues: CASSQDVGDEKLFF. CDR3 sequence (DNA): TGCGCCAGCAGCCAAGATGTAGGGGATGAAAAACTGTTTTTT.

The chain employs TRBV19 and TRBJ1-2; the match to TRBD1 covers 7 bases. The germline V gene encodes CDR1 LNHDA and CDR2 SQIVND (reference sequence). The CDR3 contains 14 residues. V shed 5 bases and J 4 bases; nucleotides not matched to a gene: 7. Written as DNA, the CDR3 is TGTGCCAGTAGTGGGGGACAGACCCTCTATGGCTACACCTTC. Translated: CASSGGQTLYGYTF.

This chain connects TRBV28 to TRBJ2-7, with D unclear. Germline V gives CDR1 MDHEN, CDR2 SYDVKM. V was shortened by 3 bases and J by 2 bases, with 8 bases between the two germline ends. The CDR3 loop spans 13 amino acids. The CDR3, as DNA: TGTGCCAGCAGTTTCCGGCAGCCCTACGAGCAGTACTTC. Amino acids: CASSFRQPYEQYF.

J is TRBJ2-1 and V is TRBV18, with 10 bases lining up with TRBD2. Trimming removed 2 bases from V and 8 bases from J; junction bases left unmatched: 6. CDR3 size: 15 residues. Germline V gene lookup returns CDR1 KGHSH and CDR2 LQKENI. The CDR3 loop reads CASSPGTSALDEQFF. CDR3 in DNA: TGTGCCAGCTCACCAGGGACTAGCGCCCTGGATGAGCAGTTCTTC.

Concerning this clone: The germline gene is not matched at one end of the junction; a read error may be the cause. The chain is built from TRBV5-1 and TRBJ1-2, with D maybe TRBD1 (5 bases). The CDR3 consists of 12 residues. Germline V lookup: CDR1 SGHRS, CDR2 YFSETQ. The CDR3 sequence: CASSEPTGTLAF. CDR3 coding DNA: TGCGCCAGCAGCGAACCAACCGGGACGCTAGCCTTC.

The chain employs TRBV5-4 and TRBJ2-1, with TRBD1 identical over 12 bases. The CDR3 totals 15 residues. Germline V CDR1 and CDR2: SGHNT, YYREEE (reference sequence). Trimming cost V 4 bases and J 10 bases; bases outside gene matches: 9. For the CDR3, the DNA is TGTGCCAGCAGCCGTACCGGGACAGGGGGCTACGAGCAGTTCTTC. Translating gives CASSRTGTGGYEQFF.

The sample holds one count of this clone. V and J are TRBV3-1 (or the pseudogene TRBV3-2) and TRBJ2-3, with D perhaps TRBD1 (6 bases). Germline V lookup: CDR1 LGHDT, CDR2 YNNKEL (reference sequence). V shed 3 bases and J shed 6 bases, with 7 bases lying between them. The length of the CDR3 is 12 residues. CDR3 region: CASSQGADTQYF. The CDR3 DNA is TGTGCCAGCAGCCAGGGGGCGGATACGCAGTATTTT.

This clone is a singleton in its sample. This chain connects TRBV3-1 (or the pseudogene TRBV3-2) to TRBJ1-2; weak D call: TRBD1 (5 bases). The CDR3 covers 14 residues. Trimming took off 4 bases at V and 4 bases at J, with 13 bases between the two ends. Germline CDR1 is LGHDT and CDR2 is YNNKEL (reference sequence). CDR3 sequence reads: CASSPGPGGYGYTF. The CDR3 DNA is TGTGCCAGCAGCCCGGGACCGGGGGGCTATGGCTACACCTTC.

This sequence joins TRBV4-3 and TRBJ2-7, with TRBD1 matching over 9 bases. Trimming removed 8 bases from V and 2 bases from J; junction bases left unmatched: 7. The CDR3 sequence is 14 residues long. Germline assignment: CDR1 LGHNA and CDR2 YSLEER. The CDR3 DNA reads as TGCGCCAGCGGACAGGGGACAGGGACCTACGAGCAGTACTTC. Residues: CASGQGTGTYEQYF.